The sequence of this T cell receptor (beta chain) was determined in a study of blood T cell repertoires in COVID-19. The ends were cut back, 1 base at V and 6 bases at J, with 17 bases in the middle. Looked up from germline, CDR1 is SGHTA and CDR2 is FQGNSA. CDR3 size: 16 residues. Assay: immunoSEQ multiplex PCR; the TCRdb copy retains only in-frame clones and omits some. In the table there are around 100,000 clones, 84% of which are singletons. This receptor was identified in a man in his forties with active or convalescent COVID-19. Sequenced material: peripheral blood. The V gene is TRBV7-2, the J gene TRBJ2-3; perhaps TRBD2 as D (7 bases). CDR3 protein: CASSLVEGGPRDTQYF. CDR3 DNA sequence: TGTGCCAGCAGCTTAGTAGAGGGGGGGCCTAGGGATACGCAGTATTTT.